This T cell receptor (beta chain) was observed in a study of control samples from healthy donors and cancer patients (dated by TCRdb to the early 2020s). This clone was counted only a few times. What this receptor recognizes is not known. Per-nucleotide qualities are absent, and no much larger clonotype sits a single base away. Receptors were amplified or captured by the immunoSEQ multiplex PCR assay. The table was pulled from immuneACCESS by TCRdb, which kept in-frame rearrangements only. Such tables lose some clones; where checked, under half of the loss comes from unresolved V genes, and the rest has no known cause. The sample has about 170,000 clones on record, roughly 90% of them singletons. The biggest ten clones account for about 11% of the sample. The CDR3 goes from the cysteine to the phenylalanine over 14 residues. The DNA shown is the 42-base CDR3, in frame from base 1. V drops 2 bases and J drops 2 bases, leaving 9 bases in between. Taken from the germline V gene (reference sequence), the CDR1 and CDR2 loops are MNHEY and SMNVEV.

The chain is encoded by TRBV27 joined to TRBJ1-1, with the D gene too uncertain to name. Source material: blood. The TCR sequence derives from a man aged 30-40 years in good health. The nucleotide sequence reads TGTGCCAGCAGTTTACATGGGCGAAACACTGAAGCTTTCTTT. This gives the protein CASSLHGRNTEAFF.